The 30 T cell receptor beta chains below all came from one sample that was sequenced in a study of OX40 agonist ivuxolimab in advanced cancers. Repertoires were generated with immunoSEQ multiplex PCR, while TCRdb's copy carries only in-frame clones and drops some. The sample holds tens of thousands of clones, roughly four fifths seen once. The source was CD4+ or CD8+ T cells sorted from blood, collected in a trial of the OX40 agonist ivuxolimab. The receptors were gathered from an adult with an advanced solid tumor such as melanoma, head and neck, liver or kidney cancer.

This rearrangement joins TRBV28 to TRBJ1-5; D may be TRBD1 (5 bases). Germline assignment: CDR1 MDHEN and CDR2 SYDVKM. The V end was cut by 6 bases, the J end by 3 bases, with 12 bases between. The CDR3 is 14 residues long. CDR3 loop: CASSLRDLNQPQHF. The CDR3 DNA reads TGTGCCAGCAGCCTCCGGGACCTCAATCAGCCCCAGCATTTT.

This clone was recorded once. The genes are TRBV2 and TRBJ2-3; tentative D call: TRBD2 (6 bases). V was shortened by 4 bases and J by 1 base, with 12 bases between the two germline ends. The CDR3 length is 15 residues. Germline V gives CDR1 SNHLY, CDR2 FYNNEI. This CDR3 reads CASSGGSGRTDTQYF. The CDR3, as DNA: TGTGCCAGCAGTGGAGGTAGCGGTCGCACAGATACGCAGTATTTT.

The rearrangement joins TRBV1 to TRBJ2-3; the table names TRBD2, a call not compared with the DNA. TRBV1 is labeled a pseudogene. There are 18 residues in the CDR3. The CDR3 bases are TGCACCAGCAGCCAAGTTTACCCGGGACTAGCGGGGGGGGGTACGCAGTATTTT. Protein: CTSSQVYPGLAGGGTQYF.

V is TRBV9 and J is TRBJ2-7; D not resolved. CDR3 length equals 13 residues. Trimming took off 0 bases at V and 0 bases at J, with 4 bases between the two ends. The germline V gene has CDR1 SGDLS and CDR2 YYNGEE. Here the CDR3 reads CASSVDSSYEQYF. In DNA form, the CDR3 reads TGTGCCAGCAGCGTAGACAGCTCCTACGAGCAGTACTTC.

The V gene is TRBV29-1, the J gene TRBJ2-6, with D perhaps TRBD2 (6 bases). V lost 1 base to trimming and J lost 2 bases, with 6 bases between them. The CDR3 loop spans 14 amino acids. Germline assignment: CDR1 SQVTM and CDR2 ANQGSEA. CDR3 amino acids: CSVEGGTGANVLTF. In DNA form, the CDR3 reads TGCAGCGTTGAAGGCGGGACTGGGGCCAACGTCCTGACTTTC.

This chain links TRBV6-5 with TRBJ1-6; D is possibly TRBD1 (6 bases). The CDR3 contains 15 residues. Germline assignment: CDR1 MNHEY and CDR2 SVGAGI. Trimming removed 4 bases from V and 7 bases from J, with 14 bases in between. The CDR3 nucleotides are TGTGCCAGCAGTTCCTTGGGGAGGGGGAATTCACCCCTCCACTTT. Protein sequence: CASSSLGRGNSPLHF.

V gene TRBV19 combines with J gene TRBJ2-3; tentatively, D is TRBD1 or TRBD2 (5 bases each). V shed 8 bases and J shed 4 bases, with 10 bases lying between them. The germline gives CDR1 LNHDA, CDR2 SQIVND (reference sequence). The CDR3 has 12 residues. CDR3 in amino acids: CASGGAADTQYF. The CDR3 region has the DNA TGTGCCAGTGGGGGTGCCGCAGATACGCAGTATTTT. Together with reference TRBV19 and TRBJ2-3, the CDR3 gives the full variable domain: DGGITQSPKYLFRKEGQNVTLSCEQNLNHDAMYWYRQDPGQGLRLIYYSQIVNDFQKGDIAEGYSVSREKKESFPLTVTSAQKNPTAFYLCASGGAADTQYFGPGTRLTVL.

The V gene is TRBV14, the J gene TRBJ1-1; possibly TRBD1 for D (5 bases). The V gene's germline CDR1 is SGHDN and CDR2 FVKESK. CDR3 length: 15 residues. V lost 4 bases, J lost 3 bases, and 15 bases lay in between. The DNA for the CDR3 is TGTGCCAGCAGCCCCCGAATGGGGGTCGACACTGAAGCTTTCTTT. It encodes CASSPRMGVDTEAFF.

The J gene is TRBJ1-4, the V gene TRBV5-5; D might be TRBD1 (5 bases). Germline-derived CDR1 and CDR2 are SGHKS and YYEKEE (reference sequence). With 2 bases removed from V and 3 bases from J, the gap between germline ends came to 11 bases. There are 15 residues in the CDR3. CDR3: CASSFQGVPNEKLFF. CDR3 nucleotide sequence: TGTGCCAGCAGCTTTCAAGGGGTACCTAATGAAAAACTGTTTTTT.

The chain uses TRBV7-3 and TRBJ1-3; 11 positions match TRBD1. The CDR3 runs 16 residues. Trimming cost V 5 bases and J 0 bases; bases outside gene matches: 3. The V gene's germline CDR1 is SGHTA and CDR2 FQGTGA. CDR3 DNA sequence: TGTGCCAGCAGCGCCGGGACAGGGGGCTCTGGAAACACCATATATTTT. Protein: CASSAGTGGSGNTIYF.

This CDR3 reads CASSLDGRGTEAFF. As DNA, the CDR3 is TGTGCCAGCAGCTTAGACGGCAGGGGCACTGAAGCTTTCTTT. This chain connects TRBV7-9 to TRBJ1-1; D may be TRBD1 (6 bases). Germline CDR1 and CDR2: SEHNR and FQNEAQ (reference sequence). Trimming left V 1 base short and J 4 bases short, with 10 bases between. The CDR3 has 14 amino acids. The full variable domain, in which reference TRBV7-9 and TRBJ1-1 provide the parts outside the CDR3, is DTGVSQNPRHKITKRGQNVTFRCDPISEHNRLYWYRQTLGQGPEFLTYFQNEAQLEKSRLLSDRFSAERPKGSFSTLEIQRTEQGDSAMYLCASSLDGRGTEAFFGQGTRLTVV.

The chain carries TRBV28 and TRBJ1-2; 8 bases match TRBD1. The CDR3 length is 15 residues. Looked up from germline, CDR1 is MDHEN and CDR2 is SYDVKM. V dropped 1 base and J dropped 4; count of bases not matched to a gene: 5. CDR3 nucleotide sequence: TGTGCCAGCAGTTTATCAGGGGGCGCTAGCTATGGCTACACCTTC. Residues: CASSLSGGASYGYTF.

V usage is TRBV6-5 and J usage is TRBJ2-7, with 7 bases matching TRBD1. Germline values: CDR1 MNHEY, CDR2 SVGAGI. CDR3 size: 14 residues. Trimming at V came to 0 bases and at J to 4 bases, leaving 3 bases not matched to a gene. The CDR3 sequence is CASSYSTGRYEQYF. CDR3 nucleotides: TGTGCCAGCAGTTACTCGACAGGGCGGTACGAGCAGTACTTC.

The chain uses TRBV5-4 and TRBJ1-4; D is ambiguous. Germline V CDR1 and CDR2: SGHNT, YYREEE (reference sequence). The ends were cut back, 0 bases at V and 7 bases at J, with 10 bases in the middle. The CDR3 covers 14 residues. The DNA of the CDR3 is TGTGCCAGCAGCTTGGCAGTCGAGGGTGAAAAACTGTTTTTT. Its protein is CASSLAVEGEKLFF.

In this sample, this clone turned up a few times. The gene calls are TRBV28 and TRBJ1-6; D is undetermined. The CDR3 runs 9 residues. V lost 6 bases and J lost 13, with 4 bases in between. Germline loops: CDR1 MDHEN, CDR2 SYDVKM. CDR3 residues: CASRGPLHF. The CDR3, as DNA: TGTGCCAGCAGGGGCCCCCTCCACTTT.

This chain connects TRBV5-1 to TRBJ2-6, with 7 bases lining up with TRBD1. Germline CDR1 reads SGHRS; CDR2 reads YFSETQ. V shed 5 bases, J shed 3 bases, and the junction held 11 bases outside the gene matches. The CDR3 is 17 amino acids. CDR3: CASSWSGNRGGANVLTF. CDR3 coding DNA: TGCGCCAGCAGTTGGTCTGGAAACAGGGGTGGGGCCAACGTCCTGACTTTC.

In this sample, this clone turned up once. The J gene is TRBJ1-6, the V gene TRBV27; 10 positions agree with TRBD1. V was pared by 5 bases and J by 8 bases, with 9 bases of the junction left unmatched. Germline lookup yields CDR1 MNHEY and CDR2 SMNVEV (reference sequence). The CDR3 contains 16 residues. CDR3 amino acids: CASSDRGRLGDSPLHF. The CDR3 DNA reads as TGTGCCAGCAGTGACAGGGGGCGCTTGGGAGATTCACCCCTCCACTTT.

The rearrangement uses TRBV7-8 and TRBJ2-1, with 13 bases lining up with TRBD2. This CDR3 has 15 amino acids. Germline V gene sequence: CDR1 SGHVS, CDR2 FQNEAQ. V lost 4 bases to trimming and J lost 10 bases; unmatched junction nucleotides: 7. In nucleotides, the CDR3 is TGTGCCAGCAGCTATACTAGCGGGGGGGCCCCCGAGCAGTTCTTC. This translates into CASSYTSGGAPEQFF.

The chain couples TRBV6-6 to TRBJ2-1; 9 bases match TRBD1. Per the germline V gene, CDR1 is MNHNY and CDR2 is SVGAGI (reference sequence). The junction had 4 bases not matched to a gene; V was cut back by 0 bases and J by 13 bases. CDR3 length: 13 residues. The CDR3 DNA reads as TGTGCCAGCAGTTACTCCACACAGGGGGCCCAGTTCTTC. Its translation is CASSYSTQGAQFF.

CDR3: CASSLRRNTEAFF. The CDR3 DNA sequence: TGTGCCAGCAGTCTCAGACGGAACACTGAAGCTTTCTTT. The genes are TRBV28 and TRBJ1-1, with D hard to call. Germline values: CDR1 MDHEN, CDR2 SYDVKM. The CDR3 is 13 amino acids. Trimming left V 5 bases short and J 1 base short, with 8 bases between.

This chain links TRBV7-2 with TRBJ1-2; a weak D match, TRBD1 (6 bases). Trimming cost V 5 bases and J 4 bases, with 11 bases left between them. The CDR3 spans 13 residues. Germline loops: CDR1 SGHTA, CDR2 FQGNSA. CDR3 in amino acids: CASSRQGPYGYTF. For the CDR3, the DNA is TGTGCCAGCAGCCGGCAGGGGCCCTATGGCTACACCTTC.

The chain is built from TRBV11-3 and TRBJ2-1; tentatively, D is TRBD1 or TRBD2 (5 bases each). Trimming took 4 bases from V and 9 from J, leaving 16 bases between them. This CDR3 has 14 amino acids. The V gene's germline CDR1 is SGHNT and CDR2 YENEEA. Here the CDR3 DNA reads TGTGCCAGCAGCTGGGGGACGGATGCGGGTGAGCAGTTCTTC. Its protein is CASSWGTDAGEQFF.

The gene calls are TRBV10-3 and TRBJ2-4; 13 positions agree with TRBD2. Trimming at V came to 10 bases and at J to 0 bases, leaving 15 bases not matched to a gene. CDR3 length: 19 residues. Germline loops: CDR1 ENHRY, CDR2 SYGVKD. The CDR3: CATHLRGLAGLLAKNIQYF. CDR3 DNA sequence: TGTGCCACGCATTTAAGGGGACTAGCGGGGCTGTTAGCCAAAAACATTCAGTACTTC.

This chain connects TRBV5-1 to TRBJ1-3; no reliable D call. The ends were cut back, 0 bases at V and 0 bases at J, with 7 bases in the middle. The V gene's germline CDR1 is SGHRS and CDR2 YFSETQ. The CDR3 has 15 residues. The CDR3 loop reads CASSLGASSGNTIYF. The DNA for the CDR3 is TGCGCCAGCAGCTTGGGCGCCAGCTCTGGAAACACCATATATTTT.

Of note for this clone: One end of the junction varies from germline; a read error may be responsible. V is TRBV4-1 and J is TRBJ2-3; TRBD2 agrees at 7 bases. CDR1 and CDR2 from the germline V gene are MGHRA and YSYEKL. The length of the CDR3 is 15 residues. CDR3 sequence: CASSQAFSGTTNPLF. CDR3 DNA sequence: TGCGCCAGCAGCCAAGCATTCTCCGGGACTACTAACCCCCTTTTT.

This rearrangement joins TRBV5-6 to TRBJ2-3, with 11 bases lining up with TRBD1. Per the germline V gene, CDR1 is SGHDT and CDR2 is YYEEEE. This CDR3 spans 18 amino acids. Trimming at V came to 4 bases and at J to 2 bases, leaving 12 bases not matched to a gene. CDR3 bases: TGTGCCAGCAGCCCATCCCCCGGGACAGGGGGTTTCACAGATACGCAGTATTTT. Its translation: CASSPSPGTGGFTDTQYF.

The CDR3 is CASSKDNSNQPQHF. The CDR3 region has the DNA TGTGCCAGTAGTAAGGACAATAGCAATCAGCCCCAGCATTTT. The J gene is TRBJ1-5, the V gene TRBV19; the D gene is possibly TRBD1 (5 bases). The CDR3 loop spans 14 amino acids. V was shortened by 4 bases and J by 0 bases, with 7 bases between the two germline ends. Germline V gene sequence: CDR1 LNHDA, CDR2 SQIVND (reference sequence).

This clone came up once. The gene calls are TRBV4-2 and TRBJ2-4; 10 nucleotides match TRBD2. V trimming: 1 base; J trimming: 1 base; junction bases outside the gene matches: 7. The germline V gene encodes CDR1 LGHNA and CDR2 YNFKEQ. This CDR3 has 18 residues. CDR3: CASSQGAGGPLAKNIQYF. As DNA, the CDR3 is TGTGCCAGCAGCCAAGGAGCGGGGGGGCCTCTGGCCAAAAACATTCAGTACTTC.

The chain joins TRBV9 to TRBJ2-2; TRBD2 matches 9 bases. The ends lost 5 bases at V and 5 bases at J; junction bases unmatched: 10. Germline V lookup: CDR1 SGDLS, CDR2 YYNGEE. The CDR3 is 16 residues long. CDR3 sequence: CASSASAGGDTGELFF. CDR3 coding DNA: TGTGCCAGCAGTGCTTCAGCGGGGGGAGATACCGGGGAGCTGTTTTTT.

This chain uses TRBV15 with TRBJ1-5; TRBD1 matches 7 bases. This CDR3 has 14 amino acids. Germline values: CDR1 LNHNV, CDR2 YYDKDF (reference sequence). Trimming took 3 bases from V and 5 from J; bases not matched to a gene: 4. DNA for the CDR3: TGTGCCACCAGCAGGACAGGGAGGGATCAGCCCCAGCATTTT. This codes for CATSRTGRDQPQHF.